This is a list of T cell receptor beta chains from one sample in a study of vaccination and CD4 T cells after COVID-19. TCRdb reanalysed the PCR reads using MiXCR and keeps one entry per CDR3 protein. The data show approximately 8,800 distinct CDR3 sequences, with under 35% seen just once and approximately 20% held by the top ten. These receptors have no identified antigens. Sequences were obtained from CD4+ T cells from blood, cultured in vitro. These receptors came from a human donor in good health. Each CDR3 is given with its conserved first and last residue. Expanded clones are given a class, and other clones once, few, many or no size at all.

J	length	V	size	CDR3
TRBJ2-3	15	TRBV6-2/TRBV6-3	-	CASSYVAGSTDTQYF
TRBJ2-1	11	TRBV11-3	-	CASSLGGEQFF
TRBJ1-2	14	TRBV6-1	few	CASRPGGDSYGYTF
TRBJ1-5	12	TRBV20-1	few	CSARDLLKPQHF
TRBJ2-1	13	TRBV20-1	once	CSAHSRTGNEQFF
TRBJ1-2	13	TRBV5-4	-	CASSLGQNYGYTF
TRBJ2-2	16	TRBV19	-	CASSISGTRTTGELFF
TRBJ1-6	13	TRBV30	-	CAWIGDGDSPLHF
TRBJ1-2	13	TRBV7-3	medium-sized	CASSLTQGNGYTF
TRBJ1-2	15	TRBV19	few	CASSRTIGTGKSYTF
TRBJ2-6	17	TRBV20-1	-	CSARDRTGYSGANVLTF
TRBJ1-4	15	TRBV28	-	CASRDTGGTWGKLFF
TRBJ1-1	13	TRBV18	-	CASSLWAGTEAFF
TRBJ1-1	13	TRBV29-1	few	CSSAEGTNTEAFF
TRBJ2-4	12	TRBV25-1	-	CASSELGQSPYF
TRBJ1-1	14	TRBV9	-	CASSVGGMNTEAFF
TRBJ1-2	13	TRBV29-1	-	CSAGDRGNYGYTF
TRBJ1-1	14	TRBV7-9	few	CASSLIHVNTEAFF
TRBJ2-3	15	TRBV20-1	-	CSARVRLANTDTQYF
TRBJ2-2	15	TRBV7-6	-	CASSRAGGLPGELFF
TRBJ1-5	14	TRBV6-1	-	CASSPGTGYQPQHF
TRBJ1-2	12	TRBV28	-	CASSLAGAGYTF
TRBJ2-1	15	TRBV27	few	CASSLGGVTYNEQFF
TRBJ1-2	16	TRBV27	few	CASSLSETGTNYGYTF
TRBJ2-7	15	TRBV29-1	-	CSVRQGNSGSYEQYF
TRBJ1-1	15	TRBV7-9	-	CASSSTGGRGTEAFF
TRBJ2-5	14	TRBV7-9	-	CASSPRTVAETQYF
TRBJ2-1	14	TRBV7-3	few	CASSQRTSGHEQFF
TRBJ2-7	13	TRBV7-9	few	CASADRGPYEQYF
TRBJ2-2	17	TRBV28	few	CASTSLWDRTNTGELFF
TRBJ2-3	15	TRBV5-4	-	CASSLGQVGPDTQYF
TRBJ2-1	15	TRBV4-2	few	CASSQDRDRGNEQFF
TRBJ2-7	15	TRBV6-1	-	CASTNRGNKSYEQYF
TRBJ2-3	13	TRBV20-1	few	CSARITSTDTQYF
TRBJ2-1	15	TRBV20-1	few	CSASRGRGSYNEQFF
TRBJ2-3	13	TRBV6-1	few	CASSGTYTDTQYF
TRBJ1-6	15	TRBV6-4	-	CASSDKGATVSPLHF
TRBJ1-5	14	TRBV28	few	CASSPLDRRQPQHF
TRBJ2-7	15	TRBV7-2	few	CASSQRGGRFHEQYF
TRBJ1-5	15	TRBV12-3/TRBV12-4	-	CASSLDRDGNQPQHF
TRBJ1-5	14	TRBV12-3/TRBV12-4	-	CASSLQGAVQPQHF
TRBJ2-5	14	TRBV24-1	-	CATSDPGQGETQYF
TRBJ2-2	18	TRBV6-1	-	CASSEEGTGQGEAGELFF
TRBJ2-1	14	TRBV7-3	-	CASSPLAGGDEQFF
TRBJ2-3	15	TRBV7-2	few	CASSLAGGHTDTQYF
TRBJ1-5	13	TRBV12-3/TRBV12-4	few	CASSADSNQPQHF
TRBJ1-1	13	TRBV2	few	CASSQAPNTEAFF
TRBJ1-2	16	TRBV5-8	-	CASSSGTGSFQGGYTF
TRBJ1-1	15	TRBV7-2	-	CASSFGFSGDTEAFF
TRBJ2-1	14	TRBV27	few	CASSPWDRYNEQFF